The 31 T cell receptor beta chains below come from one sample, sequenced in a study of vaccination effects on CD4 cells after COVID-19. Profiling relied on immunoSEQ multiplex PCR, and the TCRdb table lists in-frame clones only, not all of them. This sample carries 30,000 to 40,000 clones, approximately 76% of them seen once, and the ten largest clones take approximately 12%. Before sequencing took place, the ViraFEST assay used viral peptide pools to expand antigen-specific CD4+ T cells. Culturing for about 9 days preceded CD4+ T cell isolation. All study participants received two doses of BNT162b2 or mRNA-1273 vaccine. These receptors have no known antigen. This material consisted of CD4+ T cells from PBMCs cultured with HCoV-229E spike peptides, taken after COVID-19 vaccination. The source of these receptors is a human donor who received a COVID-19 vaccine.

This clone was seen more than once but under ten times. The chain is built from TRBV5-5 and TRBJ2-2; D is unclear. The CDR3 consists of 13 residues. The V gene lost 0 bases and the J gene lost 6 bases, with 6 bases spanning the gap. The germline gives CDR1 SGHKS, CDR2 YYEKEE (reference sequence). This chain's CDR3 is CASSLAVSGELFF. Here the CDR3 DNA reads TGTGCCAGCAGCTTGGCGGTCTCCGGGGAGCTGTTTTTT.

The rearrangement links TRBV18 to TRBJ1-1, with 7 bases aligning to TRBD1. CDR1 is KGHSH and CDR2 is LQKENI in the germline V gene. Trimming took 3 bases from V and 1 from J; bases not matched to a gene: 2. The CDR3 length is 14 residues. Written as DNA, the CDR3 is TGTGCCAGCTCACCGGGACAGACGAACACTGAAGCTTTCTTT. Protein sequence: CASSPGQTNTEAFF. Drawing the rest from reference TRBV18 and TRBJ1-1, the complete variable domain is NAGVMQNPRHLVRRRGQEARLRCSPMKGHSHVYWYRQLPEEGLKFMVYLQKENIIDESGMPKERFSAEFPKEGPSILRIQQVVRGDSAAYFCASSPGQTNTEAFFGQGTRLTVV.

This sequence joins TRBV6-2 or TRBV6-3 and TRBJ2-7, with 10 positions matching TRBD2. The trim removed 4 bases at V and 3 bases at J, leaving 6 bases unmatched. This CDR3 is built from 15 residues. In germline, CDR1 is MNHEY, CDR2 SVGEGT. Here the CDR3 DNA reads TGTGCCAGCAGTTGGGGACTAGCGACGGACTACGAGCAGTACTTC. Translating gives CASSWGLATDYEQYF.

This clone was seen once. The gene calls are TRBV30 and TRBJ1-3; D is unclear. Trimming took off 0 bases at V and 2 bases at J, with 11 bases between the two ends. The CDR3 loop spans 15 amino acids. Germline CDR1 GTSNPN, CDR2 SVGIG (reference sequence). The CDR3 nucleotides read TGTGCCTGGAGTGTACGGGCCGGAGCTGGAAACACCATATATTTT. Translation gives CAWSVRAGAGNTIYF.

This clone came up once. This chain uses TRBV9 with TRBJ2-3; the D is unclear. The CDR3 covers 16 residues. Trimming pared 0 bases from V and 4 bases from J, leaving 15 bases between. Germline V gene lookup returns CDR1 SGDLS and CDR2 YYNGEE. CDR3 sequence reads: CASSVVSRVMADTQYF. CDR3 nucleotide sequence: TGTGCCAGCAGCGTAGTTTCACGGGTTATGGCAGATACGCAGTATTTT.

This clone has just a few counts. The CDR3 sequence: CASSPHLRLAGELFF. The CDR3 nucleotides read TGTGCCAGCAGCCCCCATCTAAGGTTGGCCGGGGAGCTGTTTTTT. The rearrangement joins TRBV3-1 (or the pseudogene TRBV3-2) to TRBJ2-2; D not resolved. The V gene lost 4 bases and the J gene lost 6 bases, with 15 bases spanning the gap. Germline CDR1 LGHDT, CDR2 YNNKEL (reference sequence). This CDR3 contains 15 residues.

The V and J genes are TRBV7-9 and TRBJ1-1; no firm D call. Deletions cut 3 bases from V and 5 bases from J, with 7 bases between. The germline gives CDR1 SEHNR, CDR2 FQNEAQ (reference sequence). CDR3 length: 12 amino acids. The CDR3 sequence: CASSFAGTEAFF. The CDR3 region has the DNA TGTGCCAGCAGCTTCGCGGGAACTGAAGCTTTCTTT.

This clone occurred once. This rearrangement joins TRBV4-1 to TRBJ1-5; tentatively, D is TRBD1 (5 bases). This CDR3 contains 15 residues. Per germline, CDR1 MGHRA and CDR2 YSYEKL. The V and J ends lost 1 base and 4 bases respectively, with 11 bases between them. CDR3 sequence reads: CASSQGVAGNQPQHF. CDR3 nucleotide sequence: TGCGCCAGCAGCCAAGGAGTTGCAGGGAATCAGCCCCAGCATTTT.

This chain links TRBV19 with TRBJ1-1, with 7 bases identical to TRBD1. The CDR3 consists of 14 residues. The V segment lost 5 bases and the J segment 3 bases; nucleotides outside the gene matches: 6. From germline, CDR1 is LNHDA and CDR2 SQIVND (reference sequence). CDR3 in DNA: TGTGCCAGTAGTGCTCGGCAGGGGGACACTGAAGCTTTCTTT. This gives the protein CASSARQGDTEAFF.

This rearrangement joins TRBV10-2 to TRBJ2-7; D gene uncertain. V was clipped by 5 bases and J by 5 bases, with 13 bases between them. The germline CDR1 and CDR2 sequences are WSHSY and SAAADI. The CDR3 spans 13 residues. CDR3 bases: TGCGCCAGCAGTCTGTCAGCGTTCCACGAGCAGTACTTC. It is translated as CASSLSAFHEQYF.

The chain combines TRBV11-3 with TRBJ2-3; 7 bases are a match to TRBD1. The V segment lost 5 bases and the J segment 3 bases; nucleotides outside the gene matches: 5. CDR1 and CDR2 (germline): SGHNT, YENEEA. This CDR3 comprises 14 residues. CDR3 protein: CASSLDRATDTQYF. CDR3 bases: TGTGCCAGCAGCCTTGACAGGGCGACAGATACGCAGTATTTT. The variable domain in full, with the rest retrieved from reference TRBV11-3 and TRBJ2-3, is EAGVVQSPRYKIIEKKQPVAFWCNPISGHNTLYWYLQNLGQGPELLIRYENEEAVDDSQLPKDRFSAERLKGVDSTLKIQPAELGDSAVYLCASSLDRATDTQYFGPGTRLTVL.

For the CDR3, the DNA is TGTGCCAGCAGTGTAACCCTGCTTTATAGCAATCAGCCCCAGCATTTT. Translation gives CASSVTLLYSNQPQHF. The chain links TRBV2 to TRBJ1-5; D ambiguous. Germline CDR1 reads SNHLY; CDR2 reads FYNNEI. The CDR3 contains 16 residues. Trimming shortened V by 4 bases and J by 0 bases, and 13 bases separated the two germline ends.

The chain joins TRBV5-1 to TRBJ1-2; 8 nucleotides agree with TRBD1. CDR3 size: 14 residues. V lost 0 bases and J lost 7; bases outside the gene matches: 5. The V gene's germline CDR1 is SGHRS and CDR2 YFSETQ. CDR3 DNA: TGCGCCAGCAGCTTGGCTCGGACAGGGTCTGGCTACACCTTC. It translates to CASSLARTGSGYTF. Together with reference TRBV5-1 and TRBJ1-2, the CDR3 gives the full variable domain: KAGVTQTPRYLIKTRGQQVTLSCSPISGHRSVSWYQQTPGQGLQFLFEYFSETQRNKGNFPGRFSGRQFSNSRSEMNVSTLELGDSALYLCASSLARTGSGYTFGSGTRLTVV.

The rearrangement uses TRBV2 and TRBJ2-3; D is undetermined. The CDR3 runs 15 residues. The V end was cut by 6 bases, the J end by 2 bases, with 15 bases between. CDR1 SNHLY and CDR2 FYNNEI come from the germline V gene. CDR3 in amino acids: CASRQNPGPTDTQYF. The DNA for the CDR3 is TGTGCCAGCAGGCAGAACCCCGGACCCACAGATACGCAGTATTTT.

The chain carries TRBV3-1 (or the pseudogene TRBV3-2) and TRBJ1-5; D gene ambiguous. The V end was cut by 4 bases, the J end by 7 bases, with 11 bases between. The CDR3 spans 13 residues. The germline gives CDR1 LGHDT, CDR2 YNNKEL (reference sequence). The CDR3 here is CASSPTIRQPQHF. The CDR3 bases are TGTGCCAGCAGCCCCACTATAAGGCAGCCCCAGCATTTT.

This chain uses TRBV27 with TRBJ2-1; D is perhaps TRBD1 (7 bases). The germline V and J ends were trimmed by 3 bases and 4 bases, with 13 bases remaining between them. This CDR3 comprises 15 residues. Germline V gene data show CDR1 as MNHEY and CDR2 as SMNVEV (reference sequence). The CDR3 DNA is TGTGCCAGCAGTTTGGCGGGACAGCCATACAATGAGCAGTTCTTC. It translates to CASSLAGQPYNEQFF.

The rearrangement links TRBV5-1 to TRBJ2-5; TRBD2 aligns across 7 bases. Germline V lookup: CDR1 SGHRS, CDR2 YFSETQ. V shed 0 bases and J 4 bases; nucleotides not matched to a gene: 3. CDR3 length: 14 amino acids. The CDR3 here is CASSLGLARETQYF. DNA of the CDR3: TGCGCCAGCAGCTTGGGACTAGCTAGAGAGACCCAGTACTTC.

This clone was counted only a few times. The chain uses TRBV18 and TRBJ2-1; 11 bases are shared with TRBD2. The CDR3 contains 15 residues. Germline CDR1 KGHSH, CDR2 LQKENI. Unmatched junction bases numbered 3, after V lost 0 bases and J lost 8 bases. CDR3 loop: CASSPPGLAAYEQFF. The CDR3 DNA follows: TGTGCCAGCTCACCACCGGGACTAGCGGCCTATGAGCAGTTCTTC.

The table lists this clone with a few counts. This chain joins TRBV4-2 and TRBJ1-5; D is ambiguous. The CDR3 is 13 amino acids. The ends were cut back, 0 bases at V and 6 bases at J, with 6 bases in the middle. Germline CDR1 reads LGHNA; CDR2 reads YNFKEQ. CDR3 region: CASSQERVQPQHF. The CDR3 region has the DNA TGTGCCAGCAGCCAAGAGAGGGTTCAGCCCCAGCATTTT.

This clone was observed a handful of times. The V gene is TRBV2, the J gene TRBJ1-6; D not certain. V was cut by 2 bases and J by 8 bases, with 7 bases left in between. This CDR3 comprises 13 residues. Per the germline V gene, CDR1 is SNHLY and CDR2 is FYNNEI. CDR3 residues: CASSEIEDSPLHF. CDR3 nucleotide sequence: TGTGCCAGCAGTGAAATTGAAGATTCACCCCTCCACTTT.

The chain is built from TRBV25-1 and TRBJ2-3; D is possibly TRBD2 (6 bases). V was pared by 1 base and J by 5 bases, with 10 bases between. Germline V gene lookup returns CDR1 MGHDK and CDR2 SYGVNS. This CDR3 has 14 amino acids. This CDR3 is CASSESWREDTQYF. The CDR3 DNA sequence: TGTGCCAGCAGTGAATCCTGGAGGGAAGATACGCAGTATTTT.

The V call is TRBV6-5, the J call TRBJ1-5, with TRBD1 identical over 8 bases. The CDR3 has 15 amino acids. Per the germline V gene, CDR1 is MNHEY and CDR2 is SVGAGI. V was pared by 5 bases and J by 3 bases, with 6 bases of the junction left unmatched. The CDR3: CASSQRTGNNQPQHF. The DNA for the CDR3 is TGTGCCAGCAGTCAAAGGACAGGGAACAATCAGCCCCAGCATTTT.

Comments on this clone: An end of the junction does not agree with germline; a read error may underlie this. The rearrangement links TRBV24-1 to TRBJ1-1; 8 nucleotides align to TRBD1. The CDR3 contains 12 residues. Germline CDR1 reads KGHDR; CDR2 reads SFDVKD. The CDR3 DNA is TGTGCCACCAGTGATTCGAGGGGGGACAGGATTTTT. This translates into CATSDSRGDRIF.

The genes are TRBV29-1 and TRBJ2-2; 8 nucleotides agree with TRBD2. V shed 5 bases, J shed 4 bases, and the junction held 9 bases outside the gene matches. Germline CDR1 is SQVTM and CDR2 is ANQGSEA. The CDR3 has 15 residues. Here the CDR3 reads CSVRGGTTSTGELFF. The CDR3, as DNA: TGCAGCGTTCGGGGGGGCACGACTTCCACCGGGGAGCTGTTTTTT.

The V gene is TRBV19, the J gene TRBJ2-5, with 7 nucleotides matching TRBD1. CDR3 length equals 13 residues. Unmatched junction bases numbered 1, after V lost 4 bases and J lost 2 bases. CDR1 is LNHDA and CDR2 is SQIVND in the germline V gene (reference sequence). The CDR3 DNA sequence: TGTGCCAGTAGTAGGGACAGACAAGAGACCCAGTACTTC. Its protein product is CASSRDRQETQYF.

The chain recombines TRBV3-1 (or the pseudogene TRBV3-2) with TRBJ2-3; the match to TRBD2 covers 12 bases. V lost 7 bases and J lost 5; bases outside the gene matches: 7. Germline lookup yields CDR1 LGHDT and CDR2 YNNKEL (reference sequence). CDR3 size: 15 residues. The CDR3 DNA follows: TGTGCCAGCACCACACTAGCGGGGGGATTAGATACGCAGTATTTT. This encodes CASTTLAGGLDTQYF.

The chain combines TRBV6-5 with TRBJ2-3; D ambiguous. The germline V gene encodes CDR1 MNHEY and CDR2 SVGAGI. The CDR3 spans 13 residues. V gave up 5 bases and J gave up 7 bases, with 13 bases separating them. CDR3 protein: CASSPLGVNTQYF. The CDR3 DNA follows: TGTGCCAGCAGTCCCCTCGGTGTGAATACGCAGTATTTT.

The V call is TRBV4-2, the J call TRBJ2-3; D is perhaps TRBD2 (5 bases). Trimming stripped 0 bases from V and 3 bases from J, with 7 bases between. The CDR3 length is 14 residues. The germline gives CDR1 LGHNA, CDR2 YNFKEQ. The CDR3 DNA is TGTGCCAGCAGCCAAGACCTAGCTACAGATACGCAGTATTTT. Translation gives CASSQDLATDTQYF.

This clone was detected a few times. The J gene is TRBJ2-5, the V gene TRBV27; TRBD1 agrees at 10 bases. The length of the CDR3 is 14 residues. Germline V gene sequence: CDR1 MNHEY, CDR2 SMNVEV (reference sequence). V lost 5 bases, J lost 5 bases, and 5 bases stayed unmatched. CDR3 in amino acids: CASSPGTGEETQYF. CDR3 nucleotide sequence: TGTGCCAGCAGTCCCGGGACAGGGGAGGAGACCCAGTACTTC.

The rearrangement joins TRBV19 to TRBJ1-3; D remains unclear. Germline V gene data show CDR1 as LNHDA and CDR2 as SQIVND (reference sequence). The CDR3 sequence is 15 residues long. The V and J ends lost 5 bases and 2 bases respectively, with 13 bases between them. CDR3 loop: CASSPPGRPGNTIYF. The DNA for the CDR3 is TGTGCCAGTAGTCCCCCTGGGAGACCTGGAAACACCATATATTTT.

CDR3 amino acids: CASSQGQLLSSYNEQFF. As DNA, the CDR3 is TGTGCCAGCAGCCAGGGACAGCTACTAAGCTCCTACAATGAGCAGTTCTTC. This rearrangement joins TRBV3-1 (or the pseudogene TRBV3-2) to TRBJ2-1, with 7 bases lining up with TRBD1. CDR1 is LGHDT, CDR2 YNNKEL, per germline (reference sequence). The CDR3 has 17 residues. V lost 3 bases to trimming and J lost 0 bases; unmatched junction nucleotides: 8.